The 21 T cell receptor beta chains reported below all come from one sample, sequenced in a study of blood T cells in healthy people across ages. Primed by a sample-barcoded 5' primer and a J-beta primer mix, a second PCR proceeded for about 6 to 11 cycles. TCRdb ran MiXCR on the 5' RACE reads and lists one entry per CDR3 protein. Among approximately 2,000,000 distinct CDR3 sequences listed, about two fifths were seen once. The sample comprised blood. The receptors shown here come from a human donor in good health.

J is TRBJ1-2 and V is TRBV7-8; no firm D call. The V end lost 5 bases, the J end lost 6 bases, and 19 bases lay between the germline ends. The germline gives CDR1 SGHVS, CDR2 FQNEAQ. This CDR3 is built from 15 residues. The CDR3 nucleotides are TGTGCCAGCAGCCCCCGGGGAGGGAGTAAAAATGGCTACACCTTC. Translation: CASSPRGGSKNGYTF.

The chain couples TRBV28 to TRBJ1-2; TRBD1 is a possible D gene (5 bases). This CDR3 comprises 17 residues. Deletions cut 1 base from V and 8 bases from J, with 23 bases between. The germline V gene has CDR1 MDHEN and CDR2 SYDVKM. The CDR3 region is CASSLSRSGTGFGGYTF. DNA for the CDR3: TGTGCCAGCAGTTTATCCCGCTCCGGGACGGGGTTCGGAGGCTACACCTTC.

The V call is TRBV20-1, the J call TRBJ2-3; D may be TRBD1 (5 bases). V was shortened by 8 bases and J by 0 bases, with 12 bases between the two germline ends. Germline V lookup: CDR1 DFQATT, CDR2 SNEGSKA (reference sequence). The CDR3 contains 13 residues. The CDR3, as DNA: TGCAGTCCTTCACAGGAAAGCACAGATACGCAGTATTTT. Translated: CSPSQESTDTQYF.

The chain uses TRBV4-2 and TRBJ1-1; D unclear. In germline, CDR1 is LGHNA, CDR2 YNFKEQ. Trimming shortened V by 1 base and J by 2 bases, and 14 bases separated the two germline ends. There are 16 residues in the CDR3. The CDR3: CASSQAGTEYNTEAFF. The CDR3 DNA reads TGTGCCAGCAGCCAAGCTGGAACAGAATATAACACTGAAGCTTTCTTT.

Only a few counts were recorded for this clonotype. The chain joins TRBV29-1 to TRBJ2-3; maybe TRBD1 (5 bases). This CDR3 has 15 amino acids. V lost 2 bases and J 2 bases, leaving 14 bases between the germline ends. CDR1 and CDR2 from the germline V gene are SQVTM and ANQGSEA. CDR3 amino acids: CSVEITGGPTDTQYF. CDR3 in DNA: TGCAGCGTTGAAATAACAGGTGGTCCCACAGATACGCAGTATTTT.

This clonotype was seen a few times. The chain recombines TRBV14 with TRBJ1-2, with D tentatively TRBD1 (5 bases). Germline CDR1 is SGHDN and CDR2 is FVKESK. The CDR3 spans 15 residues. V was clipped by 0 bases and J by 5 bases, with 13 bases between them. The CDR3 is CASSQDQGSPYGYTF. The CDR3 nucleotides are TGTGCCAGCAGCCAAGATCAGGGTAGCCCATATGGCTACACCTTC.

The chain combines TRBV7-2 with TRBJ2-4; the D gene is possibly TRBD2 (6 bases). There are 15 residues in the CDR3. CDR1 is SGHTA, CDR2 FQGNSA, per germline. The germline V and J ends were trimmed by 6 bases and 13 bases, with 25 bases remaining between them. As DNA, the CDR3 is TGTGCCAGCAGTATCGCGGGGTTCCCCTACAATGAGCAGTACTTC. Its protein is CASSIAGFPYNEQYF.

This chain links TRBV3-1 with TRBJ2-7, with 7 bases fitting TRBD1. This CDR3 is built from 15 residues. The germline gives CDR1 LGHDT, CDR2 YNNKEL (reference sequence). Trimming at V came to 2 bases and at J to 3 bases, leaving 7 bases not matched to a gene. The CDR3 DNA is TGTGCCAGCAGCCAACAGGACAGGATATTCTACGAGCAGTACTTC. It translates to CASSQQDRIFYEQYF.

This chain links TRBV7-2 with TRBJ2-1; 11 nucleotides agree with TRBD2. The germline CDR1 and CDR2 sequences are SGHTA and FQGNSA. This CDR3 is 20 amino acids long. Unmatched junction bases numbered 23, after V lost 5 bases and J lost 8 bases. The CDR3 sequence is CASSHPLVLAGGPGVDEQFF. In DNA, the CDR3 is TGTGCCAGCAGCCACCCCCTCGTGCTAGCGGGGGGTCCCGGTGTGGATGAGCAGTTCTTC.

The chain carries TRBV4-2 and TRBJ2-1; D may be TRBD2 (5 bases). V was pared by 2 bases and J by 6 bases, with 11 bases between. The CDR3 spans 14 residues. CDR1 is LGHNA, CDR2 YNFKEQ, per germline. CDR3: CASSQRGIGNEQFF. Here the CDR3 DNA reads TGTGCCAGCAGCCAACGGGGAATCGGCAATGAGCAGTTCTTC.

This clonotype has more than one count but fewer than ten. This sequence joins TRBV7-2 and TRBJ1-2; D remains unclear. Trimming pared 3 bases from V and 4 bases from J, leaving 12 bases between. The CDR3 loop spans 14 amino acids. Germline CDR1 reads SGHTA; CDR2 reads FQGNSA. The CDR3 spells CASSFGPSSYGYTF. In DNA, the CDR3 is TGTGCCAGCAGCTTCGGTCCATCCAGCTATGGCTACACCTTC.

This chain connects TRBV5-1 to TRBJ1-1; the D is unclear. The CDR3 totals 13 residues. V dropped 2 bases and J dropped 6 bases, with 11 bases sitting between them. The V gene's germline CDR1 is SGHRS and CDR2 YFSETQ. The CDR3 DNA follows: TGCGCCAGCAGCTTATATAGGGAGGCTGAAGCTTTCTTT. Its protein product is CASSLYREAEAFF.

This clonotype has more than one count but fewer than ten. This rearrangement joins TRBV24-1 to TRBJ1-1, with 8 nucleotides matching TRBD1. Trimming at V came to 6 bases and at J to 7 bases, leaving 6 bases not matched to a gene. The length of the CDR3 is 13 residues. Germline CDR1 KGHDR, CDR2 SFDVKD. CDR3 loop: CATSRTGTGEAFF. The CDR3 bases are TGTGCCACCAGTAGGACAGGGACGGGTGAAGCTTTCTTT.

This clonotype was observed a few times. The V and J genes are TRBV29-1 and TRBJ2-5; no firm D call. CDR3 length: 12 residues. The ends were cut back, 1 base at V and 5 bases at J, with 8 bases in the middle. CDR1 and CDR2 from the germline V gene are SQVTM and ANQGSEA. The CDR3 nucleotides are TGCAGCGTTGAAGTTATGGACGAGACCCAGTACTTC. This gives the protein CSVEVMDETQYF.

The CDR3: CASSYGGRMGTQYF. The CDR3 nucleotides read TGTGCCAGCAGCTACGGGGGACGGATGGGGACCCAGTACTTC. The rearrangement uses TRBV6-2 or TRBV6-3 and TRBJ2-5, with TRBD2 as a possible D gene (6 bases). The CDR3 spans 14 residues. Germline V gene sequence: CDR1 MNHEY, CDR2 SVGEGT. Trimming took 6 bases from V and 7 from J, leaving 18 bases between them.

This clonotype was counted only a few times. The chain combines TRBV7-2 with TRBJ2-1; 10 bases line up with TRBD1. The CDR3 is 14 residues long. From germline, CDR1 is SGHTA and CDR2 FQGNSA. J lost 5 bases, V lost 4 bases, and 2 bases had no gene match. The CDR3 reads CASSYGTGDNEQFF. CDR3 bases: TGTGCCAGCAGCTACGGGACAGGGGACAATGAGCAGTTCTTC.

There are a few counts of this clonotype. The V gene is TRBV6-5, the J gene TRBJ2-7, with D unresolved. Trimming shortened V by 4 bases and J by 6 bases, and 13 bases separated the two germline ends. Germline CDR1 and CDR2: MNHEY and SVGAGI. The CDR3 runs to 13 residues. This CDR3 reads CASSWSNFREQYF. The CDR3 coding sequence is TGTGCCAGCAGTTGGTCCAATTTCCGCGAGCAGTACTTC.

This clonotype was seen many times. The genes are TRBV6-2 or TRBV6-3 and TRBJ2-5, with D hard to call. The V gene's germline CDR1 is MNHEY and CDR2 SVGEGT. CDR3 length: 12 amino acids. Trimming cost V 2 bases and J 5 bases, with 6 bases left between them. CDR3 residues: CASSYGQETQYF. Here the CDR3 DNA reads TGTGCCAGCAGTTACGGTCAGGAGACCCAGTACTTC.

This clonotype was observed a handful of times. The rearrangement uses TRBV7-8 and TRBJ2-1; TRBD1 agrees at 11 bases. Germline CDR1 is SGHVS and CDR2 is FQNEAQ. V lost 5 bases to trimming and J lost 7 bases; unmatched junction nucleotides: 10. This CDR3 has 16 amino acids. The CDR3 is CASSTRTGGLLNEQFF. DNA for the CDR3: TGTGCCAGCAGCACACGGACAGGGGGCCTTTTGAATGAGCAGTTCTTC. The full variable domain, in which reference TRBV7-8 and TRBJ2-1 provide the parts outside the CDR3, is GAGVSQSPRYKVAKRGQDVALRCDPISGHVSLFWYQQALGQGPEFLTYFQNEAQLDKSGLPSDRFFAERPEGSVSTLKIQRTQQEDSAVYLCASSTRTGGLLNEQFFGPGTRLTVL.

The chain joins TRBV3-1 to TRBJ2-1; 9 bases agree with TRBD1. In germline, CDR1 is LGHDT, CDR2 YNNKEL (reference sequence). After removal of 1 base from V and 9 bases from J, the junction contained 7 bases not matched to a gene. The CDR3 has 15 residues. CDR3 sequence reads: CASSQGTGDGGEQFF. Written as DNA, the CDR3 is TGTGCCAGCAGCCAAGGGACAGGGGATGGGGGTGAGCAGTTCTTC.

This rearrangement joins TRBV10-3 to TRBJ2-5, with D uncertain. Germline V gene lookup returns CDR1 ENHRY and CDR2 SYGVKD. The CDR3 sequence is 13 residues long. The V and J ends lost 6 bases and 4 bases respectively, with 12 bases between them. CDR3 protein: CAISPPQLETQYF. Here the CDR3 DNA reads TGTGCCATCAGCCCCCCCCAACTAGAGACCCAGTACTTC.